This is a list of T cell receptor beta chains from one sample in a study of T cells after yellow fever vaccination. TCRdb re-called the 5' RACE reads through MiXCR, storing one row per CDR3 protein. The sample holds under 200,000 distinct CDR3 sequences, approximately 11% seen once. The source material was CD8+ T cells sorted from PBMCs, sampled 15 days after the yellow fever booster vaccination. The receptors here all came from a young man who received the YFV17D yellow fever vaccine. The CDR3 runs from the conserved cysteine through the conserved F or W. Fields, in order: J gene, V gene, clone size, D gene, CDR3 protein, CDR3 DNA. D genes are given only for firm matches. Clone size is given for some rows only: seen once, a few or many times, or a class if the clone is expanded.

>TRBJ1-1|TRBV6-5|NA|NA
CASSSNWNTEAFF
TGTGCCAGCAGTTCTAACTGGAACACTGAAGCTTTCTTT
>TRBJ2-7|TRBV29-1|NA|NA
CSVEEVGGKQYF
TGCAGCGTTGAAGAGGTAGGGGGTAAGCAGTACTTC
>TRBJ2-7|TRBV12-3/TRBV12-4|many|NA
CASSLARVREQYF
TGTGCCAGCAGTTTAGCGCGGGTGCGCGAGCAGTACTTC
>TRBJ1-3|TRBV4-1|many|NA
CASSPPALGNTIYF
TGCGCCAGCAGCCCTCCGGCCCTCGGAAACACCATATATTTT
>TRBJ2-3|TRBV6-5|few|NA
CASSTSGLHTQYF
TGTGCCAGCAGTACCTCAGGGCTGCATACGCAGTATTTT
>TRBJ1-1|TRBV7-9|many|NA
CASSLDTEAFF
TGTGCCAGCAGCTTAGACACTGAAGCTTTCTTT
>TRBJ2-1|TRBV7-2|NA|NA
CASGALAALYNEQFF
TGTGCCAGCGGGGCTTTGGCGGCCCTCTACAATGAGCAGTTCTTC
>TRBJ2-5|TRBV10-3|few|TRBD2
CAISDLSGEETQYF
TGTGCCATCAGTGACCTTAGCGGGGAAGAGACCCAGTACTTC
>TRBJ2-1|TRBV4-3|few|TRBD2
CASSQGLASYNEQFF
TGCGCCAGCAGCCAAGGACTAGCATCCTACAATGAGCAGTTCTTC
>TRBJ1-5|TRBV27|NA|TRBD1
CASSPRTGFWSNQPQHF
TGTGCCAGCAGTCCCCGGACAGGGTTTTGGAGCAATCAGCCCCAGCATTTT
>TRBJ2-1|TRBV29-1|NA|TRBD2
CSVVPSGTYNEQFF
TGCAGCGTCGTACCTAGCGGAACCTACAATGAGCAGTTCTTC
>TRBJ1-6|TRBV27|few|NA
CASSVLVSHSPLHF
TGTGCCAGCAGTGTGTTAGTATCCCATTCACCCCTCCACTTT
>TRBJ2-5|TRBV5-6|many|NA
CASSLGYVLQETQYF
TGTGCCAGCAGCTTAGGATACGTCCTCCAAGAGACCCAGTACTTC
>TRBJ1-4|TRBV6-6|few|NA
CASTLGEEKLFF
TGTGCCAGCACTCTTGGGGAAGAAAAACTGTTTTTT
>TRBJ2-5|TRBV6-5|once|TRBD2
CASSFSSGVGETQYF
TGTGCCAGCAGTTTTTCTAGCGGGGTCGGTGAGACCCAGTACTTC
>TRBJ1-2|TRBV6-2/TRBV6-3|few|NA
CASREMNYGYTF
TGTGCCTCCCGGGAGATGAACTATGGCTACACCTTC
>TRBJ1-5|TRBV21-1|NA|NA
CASTLRTTSSNQPQHF
TGTGCCAGCACCTTGAGGACTACATCTAGCAATCAGCCCCAGCATTTT
>TRBJ2-1|TRBV4-3|many|TRBD2
CASSQDPSGGYNEQFF
TGCGCCAGCAGCCAAGATCCTAGCGGGGGCTACAATGAGCAGTTCTTC
>TRBJ1-1|TRBV27|NA|NA
CASSPQETINTEAFF
TGTGCCAGCAGTCCGCAGGAAACCATAAACACTGAAGCTTTCTTT
>TRBJ2-3|TRBV4-2|few|NA
CASSQDPAESTDTQYF
TGTGCCAGCAGCCAAGACCCAGCGGAGAGCACAGATACGCAGTATTTT
>TRBJ2-6|TRBV7-8|many|NA
CASRETVSGANVLTF
TGTGCCAGCAGAGAGACAGTCTCTGGGGCCAACGTCCTGACTTTC
>TRBJ2-5|TRBV6-5|NA|NA
CASSYRGGETQYF
TGTGCCAGCAGTTACCGGGGCGGGGAGACCCAGTACTTC
>TRBJ2-3|TRBV5-1|few|TRBD2
CASSSTPTSGERDTQYF
TGCGCCAGCAGCTCTACACCTACTAGCGGGGAAAGAGATACGCAGTATTTT
>TRBJ2-3|TRBV10-3|few|TRBD2
CAVAGGWGTDTQYF
TGTGCCGTCGCGGGGGGATGGGGCACAGATACGCAGTATTTT
>TRBJ1-5|TRBV9|NA|NA
CASSVGSTGNQPQHF
TGTGCCAGCAGCGTAGGTAGCACAGGGAATCAGCCCCAGCATTTT
>TRBJ2-2|TRBV6-2/TRBV6-3|NA|NA
CASSTGSAYPGELFF
TGTGCCAGCAGTACCGGGTCGGCCTATCCCGGGGAGCTGTTTTTT
>TRBJ1-1|TRBV2|NA|NA
CASRAGLEAFF
TGTGCCAGCAGGGCAGGGCTTGAAGCTTTCTTT
>TRBJ1-1|TRBV12-3/TRBV12-4|few|NA
CASTPAGAETEAFF
TGTGCCAGCACCCCGGCAGGGGCGGAGACTGAAGCTTTCTTT
>TRBJ1-1|TRBV7-2|few|NA
CASSLSWRAFF
TGTGCCAGCAGCTTATCCTGGAGGGCTTTCTTT
>TRBJ2-4|TRBV29-1|NA|NA
CSVEDRRVENIQYF
TGCAGCGTTGAAGATCGCAGGGTGGAAAACATTCAGTACTTC
>TRBJ2-3|TRBV7-6|NA|TRBD2
CASSLGGTLSTDTQYF
TGTGCCAGCAGCTTGGGAGGGACCCTTAGCACAGATACGCAGTATTTT
>TRBJ1-6|TRBV20-1|NA|NA
CSAMDRSSNSPLHF
TGCAGTGCTATGGACAGATCCAGTAATTCACCCCTCCACTTT
>TRBJ2-3|TRBV7-9|few|NA
CASSSRTYTQYF
TGTGCCAGCAGCTCTAGGACGTATACGCAGTATTTT
>TRBJ2-1|TRBV20-1|NA|TRBD2
CSARGLAGGHEQFF
TGCAGTGCTCGAGGACTAGCGGGGGGTCATGAGCAGTTCTTC
>TRBJ1-2|TRBV19|NA|NA
CASSIAGGEYGYTF
TGTGCCAGTAGTATAGCGGGGGGGGAATATGGCTACACCTTC
>TRBJ2-1|TRBV11-3|few|NA
CASSLGGEYNEQFF
TGTGCCAGCAGCTTAGGCGGGGAATACAATGAGCAGTTCTTC
>TRBJ1-5|TRBV10-3|few|NA
CAISESNSGPSNQPQHF
TGTGCCATCAGTGAGTCGAATTCGGGGCCCAGCAATCAGCCCCAGCATTTT